One and the same sample provided the 16 T cell receptor beta chains below, sequenced in a study of beta chain features in type 1 diabetes. The study reverse transcribed the entire isolated RNA, so it sequenced expressed TCRB transcripts. The repertoire was sequenced with immunoSEQ multiplex PCR; TCRdb's copy has only in-frame clones and lacks some. The profile covers hundreds of thousands of clones, with 14% appearing a single time and approximately 6.7% taken by the ten largest. Sequencing was carried out using central memory CD4+ T cells from blood. These receptors all come from a man aged 30 to 39 in good health.

J is TRBJ2-5 and V is TRBV27; perhaps TRBD2 as D (5 bases). V was pared by 3 bases and J by 5 bases, with 13 bases between. Germline CDR1 and CDR2: MNHEY and SMNVEV (reference sequence). The CDR3 covers 14 residues. CDR3 loop: CASSLIGRGETQYF. The CDR3 DNA reads TGTGCCAGCAGTTTGATAGGCCGAGGGGAGACCCAGTACTTC.

This chain joins TRBV6-6 and TRBJ2-7, with 10 bases that match TRBD2. The length of the CDR3 is 15 residues. Germline trimming cut 6 bases from V and 3 bases from J; bases unmatched to any gene: 8. Germline V gene lookup returns CDR1 MNHNY and CDR2 SVGAGI (reference sequence). CDR3: CASSRTSGAIYEQYV. In nucleotides, the CDR3 is TGTGCCAGCAGCCGTACTAGCGGGGCCATCTACGAGCAGTACGTC.

This clone occurred a few times. This sequence joins TRBV29-1 and TRBJ2-7; D may be TRBD2 (5 bases). Germline V CDR1 and CDR2: SQVTM, ANQGSEA. The CDR3 covers 15 residues. V gave up 6 bases and J gave up 5 bases, with 23 bases separating them. As DNA, the CDR3 is TGCAGCGTGAGGGCTGCGGCGCCCGGTAAGGACGAGCAGTACTTC. Its protein product is CSVRAAAPGKDEQYF.

This clone occurred a few times. The genes are TRBV27 and TRBJ1-2, with 9 bases aligning to TRBD1. The CDR3 sequence is 14 residues long. CDR1 and CDR2 (germline): MNHEY, SMNVEV (reference sequence). Losses at the gene ends were 6 bases for V and 4 bases for J; bases not matched to a gene: 6. In DNA form, the CDR3 reads TGTGCCAGCAGCTCGGGACAGGGAGCCTATGGCTACACCTTC. The encoded protein is CASSSGQGAYGYTF.

A few counts support this clone. The rearrangement links TRBV7-3 to TRBJ1-2; 10 positions match TRBD1. The CDR3 contains 16 residues. The germline V gene encodes CDR1 SGHTA and CDR2 FQGTGA. V lost 3 bases to trimming and J lost 8 bases; unmatched junction nucleotides: 12. The CDR3 nucleotides read TGTGCCAGCAGCTTGGACAGGGGGACCCAAGGAGCCGGCTACACCTTC. Encoded protein: CASSLDRGTQGAGYTF.

This clone has more than one count but fewer than ten. The CDR3 reads CASMETGMNTEAFF. In DNA, the CDR3 is TGTGCCAGCATGGAAACAGGGATGAACACTGAAGCTTTCTTT. The chain has TRBV25-1 and TRBJ1-1; weak D call: TRBD1 (6 bases). V dropped 7 bases and J dropped 0 bases, with 12 bases sitting between them. The CDR3 spans 14 residues. Germline CDR1 and CDR2: MGHDK and SYGVNS.

This sequence joins TRBV30 and TRBJ2-5; TRBD2 matches 9 bases. This CDR3 is 16 amino acids long. V gave up 0 bases and J gave up 0 bases; unmatched junction bases: 5. Germline V gene sequence: CDR1 GTSNPN, CDR2 SVGIG (reference sequence). CDR3 in amino acids: CAWSVLSGRYQETQYF. The DNA for the CDR3 is TGTGCCTGGAGTGTACTCAGCGGGAGGTACCAAGAGACCCAGTACTTC.

This clone was picked up a small number of times. V gene TRBV4-2 combines with J gene TRBJ2-5, with unresolved D. The V and J ends lost 1 base and 0 bases respectively, with 6 bases between them. CDR1 LGHNA and CDR2 YNFKEQ come from the germline V gene. The CDR3 runs to 14 residues. DNA for the CDR3: TGTGCCAGCAGCCAAGCGCTAGACCAAGAGACCCAGTACTTC. This codes for CASSQALDQETQYF.

The chain combines TRBV11-2 with TRBJ1-2; D call uncertain. Germline CDR1 reads SGHAT; CDR2 reads FQNNGV. The CDR3 runs to 12 residues. Trimming left V 5 bases short and J 10 bases short, with 14 bases between. CDR3 sequence: CASSLPGPNYTF. The DNA of the CDR3 is TGTGCCAGCAGCCTCCCCGGACCGAACTACACCTTC.

This chain links TRBV7-3 with TRBJ2-3, with no clear D. The CDR3 length is 11 residues. Between the trimmed V and J ends, which lost 4 bases and 6 bases, there was a span of 5 bases. Per germline, CDR1 SGHTA and CDR2 FQGTGA. In nucleotides, the CDR3 is TGTGCCAGCAGCTCCCTGGATACGCAGTATTTT. This sequence encodes CASSSLDTQYF.

This clone was seen ten or more times. The rearrangement uses TRBV6-6 and TRBJ2-3; D uncertain. CDR1 is MNHNY, CDR2 SVGAGI, per germline (reference sequence). V was trimmed by 2 bases and J by 2 bases, leaving 8 bases between them. The CDR3 has 14 amino acids. The CDR3: CASSYEYPTDTQYF. In DNA form, the CDR3 reads TGTGCCAGCAGTTACGAGTATCCCACAGATACGCAGTATTTT.

The V and J genes are TRBV5-6 and TRBJ1-2; a weak D match, TRBD1 (5 bases). Germline V lookup: CDR1 SGHDT, CDR2 YYEEEE. Trimming left V 5 bases short and J 8 bases short, with 16 bases between. The CDR3 runs to 13 residues. CDR3 region: CASRSGRSKGYTF. The CDR3 region has the DNA TGTGCCAGCAGATCGGGACGGTCGAAAGGCTACACCTTC.

The chain combines TRBV19 with TRBJ1-2, with D uncertain. The CDR3 is 16 amino acids. Germline CDR1 LNHDA, CDR2 SQIVND (reference sequence). Trimming removed 4 bases from V and 4 bases from J, with 19 bases in between. CDR3 DNA: TGTGCCAGTAGTAATAGACACGTCTTGGGAATCTATGGCTACACCTTC. It translates to CASSNRHVLGIYGYTF.

This clone came up a few times. The chain couples TRBV5-1 to TRBJ1-6, with 8 bases fitting TRBD1. This CDR3 has 15 amino acids. J gave up 5 bases and V 4 bases, and 5 bases lay outside the gene matches. Germline CDR1 is SGHRS and CDR2 is YFSETQ. CDR3 protein: CASSPRGPHNSPLHF. In DNA form, the CDR3 reads TGCGCCAGCAGCCCCAGGGGGCCCCATAATTCACCCCTCCACTTT.

The sample holds many counts of this clone. The genes are TRBV11-2 and TRBJ2-6; 8 bases match TRBD2. The germline V gene encodes CDR1 SGHAT and CDR2 FQNNGV. The CDR3 length is 18 residues. The J segment lost 2 bases and the V segment lost 1 base, leaving 7 bases of the junction unmatched. CDR3 coding DNA: TGTGCCAGCAGCTTAGTTTTTAGAGCGGGGGCTGGGGCCAACGTCCTGACTTTC. Translation gives CASSLVFRAGAGANVLTF.

The chain couples TRBV11-3 to TRBJ1-2, with D perhaps matching TRBD1 (6 bases). From germline, CDR1 is SGHNT and CDR2 YENEEA. V lost 1 base to trimming and J lost 1 base, with 7 bases between them. The CDR3 is 14 amino acids. DNA for the CDR3: TGTGCCAGCAGCTTAGGACAGGATAACTATGGCTACACCTTC. Amino acids: CASSLGQDNYGYTF.